This entry lists 19 T cell receptor beta chains sequenced from one sample in a study of T-cell reconstitution after alpha-beta-depleted transplantation in children. A TCRbeta library incorporating unique molecular identifiers was prepared. One entry per CDR3 protein results from TCRdb running MiXCR on the PCR reads. The profile covers about 580,000 distinct CDR3 sequences, with under 25% appearing a single time and roughly an eighth taken by the ten largest. Sequencing used PBMCs, mostly from graft donor cells, obtained 360 days after TCRalphabeta/CD19-depleted stem cell transplant. All receptors derive from a boy younger than two who had a stem cell transplant for acute myeloid leukemia, so the T cells may come from the graft donor.

The chain combines TRBV20-1 with TRBJ2-7, with 8 nucleotides matching TRBD2. The CDR3 runs 16 residues. The V segment lost 3 bases and the J segment 0 bases; nucleotides outside the gene matches: 10. CDR1 is DFQATT, CDR2 SNEGSKA, per germline (reference sequence). The CDR3 bases are TGCAGTGCTAGTGGGTCCGGGGGGGGGAGCTCCTACGAGCAGTACTTC. Amino acid sequence: CSASGSGGGSSYEQYF.

This clonotype occurred many times. This chain joins TRBV5-1 and TRBJ2-5; D may be TRBD1 (5 bases). CDR3 length: 14 amino acids. Germline-derived CDR1 and CDR2 are SGHRS and YFSETQ. V was shortened by 2 bases and J by 4 bases, with 12 bases between the two germline ends. CDR3 residues: CASSFHRIAETQYF. The CDR3 DNA follows: TGCGCCAGCAGCTTCCACAGGATCGCAGAGACCCAGTACTTC.

The V and J genes are TRBV7-9 and TRBJ2-7, with D possibly matching TRBD1 (7 bases). Looked up from germline, CDR1 is SEHNR and CDR2 is FQNEAQ (reference sequence). V shed 5 bases and J shed 6 bases, with 14 bases lying between them. This CDR3 contains 13 residues. CDR3 region: CASSAGQRGEQYV. The CDR3 DNA follows: TGTGCCAGCAGCGCGGGACAGAGGGGCGAGCAGTACGTC.

The table lists this clonotype with a few counts. The J gene is TRBJ1-1, the V gene TRBV29-1; TRBD1 might be the D (5 bases). Germline-derived CDR1 and CDR2 are SQVTM and ANQGSEA. The CDR3 is made up of 14 amino acids. With 6 bases removed from V and 3 bases from J, the gap between germline ends came to 17 bases. For the CDR3, the DNA is TGCAGCGTCCGGGACGACATGGGCGACACTGAAGCTTTCTTT. Amino acids: CSVRDDMGDTEAFF. Full variable domain (missing parts from reference TRBV29-1 and TRBJ1-1): SAVISQKPSRDICQRGTSLTIQCQVDSQVTMMFWYRQQPGQSLTLIATANQGSEATYESGFVIDKFPISRPNLTFSTLTVSNMSPEDSSIYLCSVRDDMGDTEAFFGQGTRLTVV.

This clonotype was observed a handful of times. V usage is TRBV20-1 and J usage is TRBJ1-2; D gene ambiguous. CDR3 length: 8 residues. V dropped 5 bases and J dropped 8 bases, with 3 bases sitting between them. The V gene's germline CDR1 is DFQATT and CDR2 SNEGSKA (reference sequence). The CDR3 DNA reads TGCAGTGCTGACGGCTACACCTTC. Translating it yields CSADGYTF.

This clonotype turned up a few times. The chain couples TRBV28 to TRBJ2-3, with 7 bases matching TRBD1. The J segment lost 0 bases and the V segment lost 6 bases, leaving 6 bases of the junction unmatched. From germline, CDR1 is MDHEN and CDR2 SYDVKM. CDR3 length: 15 amino acids. The CDR3 DNA reads as TGTGCCAGCAGAGCTCCGGGACAGAGCACAGATACGCAGTATTTT. Protein: CASRAPGQSTDTQYF. The whole variable domain, filled in from reference TRBV28 and TRBJ2-3, reads DVKVTQSSRYLVKRTGEKVFLECVQDMDHENMFWYRQDPGLGLRLIYFSYDVKMKEKGDIPEGYSVSREKKERFSLILESASTNQTSMYLCASRAPGQSTDTQYFGPGTRLTVL.

V and J are TRBV12-3 or TRBV12-4 and TRBJ2-7; 7 bases fit TRBD1. The CDR3 extends over 14 amino acids. The trim removed 3 bases at V and 0 bases at J, leaving 2 bases unmatched. The CDR3 reads CASSFNRGSYEQYF. CDR3 nucleotide sequence: TGTGCCAGCAGTTTTAACAGGGGCTCCTACGAGCAGTACTTC.

This clonotype was observed a few times. The rearrangement links TRBV6-5 to TRBJ1-2, with TRBD1 matching over 9 bases. J gave up 3 bases and V 2 bases, and 4 bases lay outside the gene matches. CDR3 length: 15 residues. The germline V gene has CDR1 MNHEY and CDR2 SVGAGI. CDR3 loop: CASSYARDRDYGYTF. In DNA, the CDR3 is TGTGCCAGCAGTTACGCACGGGACAGGGACTATGGCTACACCTTC.

The chain employs TRBV5-1 and TRBJ1-4, with 7 bases that match TRBD1. Germline-derived CDR1 and CDR2 are SGHRS and YFSETQ. This CDR3 spans 15 amino acids. With 4 bases clipped from V and 0 bases from J, the junction kept 3 bases outside the gene matches. DNA for the CDR3: TGCGCCAGCAGCACAGGGGATGCAACTAATGAAAAACTGTTTTTT. Translation: CASSTGDATNEKLFF.

This clonotype was picked up many times. The V gene is TRBV6-1, the J gene TRBJ1-3, with D unresolved. The ends were cut back, 6 bases at V and 0 bases at J, with 12 bases in the middle. Germline lookup yields CDR1 MNHNS and CDR2 SASEGT. This CDR3 is 15 amino acids long. Written as DNA, the CDR3 is TGTGCCAGCAGCAACGGACGGCACTCTGGAAACACCATATATTTT. It codes for CASSNGRHSGNTIYF.

In this sample, this clonotype turned up a few times. CDR3 amino acids: CASSPSESSYEQYF. In DNA, the CDR3 is TGTGCCAGCAGTCCCAGTGAGAGCTCCTACGAGCAGTACTTC. The chain links TRBV12-3 or TRBV12-4 to TRBJ2-7; D gene unclear. This CDR3 contains 14 residues. Trimming left V 5 bases short and J 0 bases short, with 11 bases between.

At least ten counts were recorded for this clonotype. This chain joins TRBV4-1 and TRBJ2-5; D possibly corresponds to TRBD1 (5 bases). The CDR3 covers 15 residues. Germline CDR1 MGHRA, CDR2 YSYEKL. Trimming pared 0 bases from V and 1 base from J, leaving 9 bases between. The CDR3 spells CASSQDGAAQETQYF. DNA of the CDR3: TGCGCCAGCAGCCAAGATGGGGCAGCCCAAGAGACCCAGTACTTC.

The chain has TRBV19 and TRBJ2-1, with D possibly matching TRBD2 (5 bases). The CDR3 runs 14 residues. Germline CDR1 reads LNHDA; CDR2 reads SQIVND (reference sequence). V lost 8 bases and J 0 bases, leaving 11 bases between the germline ends. In DNA, the CDR3 is TGTGCCAGTTCCGAGCGGCCCTCCTACAATGAGCAGTTCTTC. It specifies CASSERPSYNEQFF. Variable domain in full (rest from reference TRBV19 and TRBJ2-1): DGGITQSPKYLFRKEGQNVTLSCEQNLNHDAMYWYRQDPGQGLRLIYYSQIVNDFQKGDIAEGYSVSREKKESFPLTVTSAQKNPTAFYLCASSERPSYNEQFFGPGTRLTVL.

Only a few counts were recorded for this clonotype. CDR3 in amino acids: CSARTGLSGDTQYF. Here the CDR3 DNA reads TGCAGTGCTAGGACCGGACTATCCGGAGATACGCAGTATTTT. The chain joins TRBV20-1 to TRBJ2-3; tentative D call: TRBD2 (6 bases). The V end lost 3 bases, the J end lost 5 bases, and 15 bases lay between the germline ends. The CDR3 spans 14 residues. Germline V gene data show CDR1 as DFQATT and CDR2 as SNEGSKA (reference sequence).

In this sample, this clonotype turned up many times. This chain uses TRBV4-3 with TRBJ2-2; D is uncertain. CDR1 and CDR2 (germline): LGHNA, YSLEER. The V end lost 1 base, the J end lost 3 bases, and 12 bases lay between the germline ends. This CDR3 has 16 amino acids. In DNA form, the CDR3 reads TGCGCCAGCAGCCAAGTGAAGGGTTGGGACACCGGGGAGCTGTTTTTT. Translated: CASSQVKGWDTGELFF.

The chain links TRBV28 to TRBJ2-5, with 9 bases aligning to TRBD1. This CDR3 comprises 15 residues. V lost 4 bases to trimming and J lost 5 bases; unmatched junction nucleotides: 8. The germline V gene has CDR1 MDHEN and CDR2 SYDVKM. CDR3 bases: TGTGCCAGCAGTTCCGTACAGGGGGCTCGGGAGACCCAGTACTTC. Protein product: CASSSVQGARETQYF.

The table lists this clonotype with many counts. The J gene is TRBJ2-6, the V gene TRBV6-5, with 9 bases matching TRBD1. CDR1 and CDR2 from the germline V gene are MNHEY and SVGAGI. The CDR3 contains 19 residues. V lost 0 bases, J lost 3 bases, and 9 bases stayed unmatched. This chain's CDR3 is CASSYSIPGQGYGANVLTF. CDR3 nucleotides: TGTGCCAGCAGTTACTCGATCCCGGGACAGGGTTATGGGGCCAACGTCCTGACTTTC.

This clonotype was counted a few times. The gene calls are TRBV20-1 and TRBJ1-4; D call uncertain. Trimming shortened V by 2 bases and J by 4 bases, and 14 bases separated the two germline ends. CDR3 length equals 15 residues. CDR1 is DFQATT and CDR2 is SNEGSKA in the germline V gene (reference sequence). CDR3 sequence (DNA): TGCAGTGCTAGAAGCGGTCTGCTGAGTAATGAAAAACTGTTTTTT. It translates to CSARSGLLSNEKLFF.

J is TRBJ2-3 and V is TRBV20-1, with TRBD2 matching 10 bases. Germline CDR1 and CDR2: DFQATT and SNEGSKA (reference sequence). After removal of 4 bases from V and 3 bases from J, the junction contained 4 bases not matched to a gene. This CDR3 region has 14 residues. CDR3 sequence: CSANSGGATDTQYF. The CDR3 DNA sequence: TGCAGTGCTAACAGCGGGGGGGCAACAGATACGCAGTATTTT.